The 10 T cell receptor beta chains in this list originate from one sample, sequenced in a study of identical twins. Each CDR3 protein gets one entry after TCRdb re-called the 5' RACE reads with MiXCR. The sample has hundreds of thousands of distinct CDR3 sequences, 9.4% seen once. The sample comprised memory (CD45RO+) T cells sorted from blood. These receptors originate from a woman younger than 35 in good health.

This clonotype was picked up a small number of times. This rearrangement joins TRBV5-1 to TRBJ1-2, with D tentatively TRBD1 (6 bases). CDR1 and CDR2 from the germline V gene are SGHRS and YFSETQ. This CDR3 comprises 16 residues. Trimming shortened V by 2 bases and J by 3 bases, and 17 bases separated the two germline ends. CDR3 bases: TGCGCCAGCAGCTTTTCTTCAGGGGCTTCGGACTATGGCTACACCTTC. This translates into CASSFSSGASDYGYTF.

This clonotype has at least ten counts. The V and J genes are TRBV5-1 and TRBJ2-2; D is unclear. In germline, CDR1 is SGHRS, CDR2 YFSETQ. Trimming removed 4 bases at V and 0 bases at J, with 7 bases between. This CDR3 has 14 amino acids. The CDR3 loop reads CASSGTANTGELFF. CDR3 nucleotide sequence: TGCGCCAGCAGCGGCACAGCGAACACCGGGGAGCTGTTTTTT.

The chain recombines TRBV7-6 with TRBJ2-3; D is unresolved. The CDR3 is 14 amino acids. The germline V gene encodes CDR1 SGHVS and CDR2 FNYEAQ. Trimming removed 0 bases from V and 0 bases from J, with 4 bases in between. The DNA for the CDR3 is TGTGCCAGCAGCTTAGCGGCGAGCACAGATACGCAGTATTTT. Residues: CASSLAASTDTQYF.

The gene calls are TRBV20-1 and TRBJ2-7, with a tentative D call TRBD1 (6 bases). Germline V gene sequence: CDR1 DFQATT, CDR2 SNEGSKA (reference sequence). This CDR3 is built from 14 residues. V gave up 6 bases and J gave up 5 bases, with 20 bases separating them. CDR3 sequence (DNA): TGCAGTGCCCACAATGAGGTACAGGGCCACGAGCAGTACTTC. Protein sequence: CSAHNEVQGHEQYF.

This chain's CDR3 is CASSLVTGGGETQYF. In nucleotides, the CDR3 is TGTGCCAGCAGTTTAGTGACCGGGGGAGGGGAGACCCAGTACTTC. V and J are TRBV12-3 or TRBV12-4 and TRBJ2-5, with 7 bases identical to TRBD2. The CDR3 runs 15 residues. V dropped 1 base and J dropped 5; count of bases not matched to a gene: 7.

The rearrangement uses TRBV2 and TRBJ2-7; 8 bases are shared with TRBD1. This CDR3 comprises 17 residues. With V trimmed by 4 bases and J by 0 bases, 11 bases remained unmatched. CDR1 SNHLY and CDR2 FYNNEI come from the germline V gene. CDR3 region: CASSGGAGGDPSYEQYF. The CDR3 DNA reads as TGTGCCAGCAGTGGGGGAGCAGGGGGCGATCCCTCCTACGAGCAGTACTTC.

The chain is built from TRBV10-2 and TRBJ2-1, with 12 nucleotides matching TRBD2. The CDR3 covers 16 residues. Trimming took 7 bases from V and 0 from J; bases not matched to a gene: 4. Germline loops: CDR1 WSHSY, CDR2 SAAADI. This CDR3 is CASKLAGGVSYNEQFF. Written as DNA, the CDR3 is TGCGCCAGCAAACTAGCGGGGGGTGTCTCCTACAATGAGCAGTTCTTC.

This clonotype was detected ten times or more. The rearrangement links TRBV12-3 or TRBV12-4 to TRBJ1-5, with no clear D. The CDR3 sequence is 14 residues long. The V end lost 7 bases, the J end lost 5 bases, and 15 bases lay between the germline ends. CDR3 sequence reads: CASTFPGTHQPQHF. In DNA form, the CDR3 reads TGTGCCAGCACTTTCCCGGGAACTCATCAGCCCCAGCATTTT.

In its sample, this clonotype was seen a few times. The chain links TRBV7-2 to TRBJ2-7; the D gene is possibly TRBD1 (6 bases). CDR1 is SGHTA and CDR2 is FQGNSA in the germline V gene. Trimming pared 5 bases from V and 7 bases from J, leaving 12 bases between. CDR3 length: 12 residues. In DNA, the CDR3 is TGTGCCAGCAGCCCAACAGGGCGGGAGCAGTACTTC. Residues: CASSPTGREQYF.

CDR3 DNA sequence: TGCAGTGCTGGGGCCCGGGACAGGAACTCCTACGAGCAGTACTTC. This gives the protein CSAGARDRNSYEQYF. J is TRBJ2-7 and V is TRBV20-1, with 8 nucleotides matching TRBD1. Germline V CDR1 and CDR2: DFQATT, SNEGSKA (reference sequence). V gave up 5 bases and J gave up 0 bases; unmatched junction bases: 9. CDR3 length: 15 amino acids.